The present T cell receptor beta chain was sequenced within a study of blood T cells in healthy people across ages. Background on the study: Capture via template switching afforded approximately one barcoded beta molecule per two T cells.

A second PCR, run for about 7 to 11 cycles, used a sample-barcoded 5' primer plus a J-beta primer mix. Through a template-switch adaptor with 12 random nucleotides, each cDNA molecule received a tag. MiXCR, run by TCRdb on the 5' RACE reads, gives a single entry per CDR3 protein. The sample includes 1.6 million or so distinct CDR3 sequences, about 31% of them seen just once. Germline V gene data show CDR1 as SQVTM and CDR2 as ANQGSEA. This CDR3 has 14 residues. Trimming took off 7 bases at V and 11 bases at J, with 24 bases between the two ends. Those donating, healthy Caucasian individuals from Russia, were aged about 6 to 100. In regard to this clonotype: A much larger clone sits a single nucleotide away, making a read error possible.

The chain carries TRBV29-1 and TRBJ2-1, with D possibly matching TRBD2 (6 bases). This sequence originates from a woman in her twenties or thirties in good health. Source material: blood. The DNA of the CDR3 is TGCAGCGCTTCGGGGGACTGGGGTGGTAATAAGCAGTTCTTC. Translated: CSASGDWGGNKQFF.